Described below is a single TCR beta chain sequence and its context. This specimen comes from a study of T cells in Graves' hyperthyroidism and ophthalmopathy. Each diagnosis was grounded in clinical symptoms, serum thyroxine and TRAb, thyroid ultrasound, and orbital computed tomography. RNA transcripts were the template for amplifying TCR beta CDR3 regions. RT-PCR in the first round (using the HTBI primer set) targeted the TCR CDR3. One entry per CDR3 protein results from TCRdb running MiXCR on the multiplex PCR reads. The sample contains roughly 530,000 distinct CDR3 sequences, over 15% of which appear only once. The sample consisted of blood. The sequence derives from a young woman with Graves' ophthalmopathy.

The DNA of the CDR3 is TGTGCCAGCAGCGGAGGGACAAGGCTGGCTGAAGCTTTCTTT. Amino acid sequence: CASSGGTRLAEAFF. The chain couples TRBV9 to TRBJ1-1; TRBD1 might be the D (6 bases). Germline V gene data show CDR1 as SGDLS and CDR2 as YYNGEE. There are 14 residues in the CDR3. V lost 3 bases, J lost 6 bases, and 15 bases lay in between. Using reference TRBV9 and TRBJ1-1 for the parts outside the CDR3, the full variable domain is DSGVTQTPKHLITATGQRVTLRCSPRSGDLSVYWYQQSLDQGLQFLIQYYNGEERAKGNILERFSAQQFPDLHSELNLSSLELGDSALYFCASSGGTRLAEAFFGQGTRLTVV.